Listed below are T cell receptor beta chains from one sample, sequenced in a study of T cells in Graves' hyperthyroidism and ophthalmopathy. TCRdb redid the calling of the multiplex PCR reads with MiXCR, one entry per CDR3 protein. The sample lists about 560,000 distinct CDR3 sequences, over 15% occurring once. The specimen was blood. These receptors all stem from a young woman with Graves' hyperthyroidism. CDR3s leave out the opening cysteine and the closing phenylalanine or tryptophan. The size of a clone is reported for some rows only, either as once, few or many, or as a class for expanded clones.

V,size,J,CDR3
TRBV20-1,-,TRBJ2-1,SARDLSGRSYNEQF
TRBV20-1,few,TRBJ2-7,SAVKGAGEQY
TRBV6-1,few,TRBJ2-4,ASFGQGKQNIQY
TRBV6-2/TRBV6-3,few,TRBJ2-3,ASTPTWGNTDTQY
TRBV27,-,TRBJ1-4,ASSLRRGRKLF
TRBV4-1,-,TRBJ2-3,ASSLTPPFPGLAGGRSTDTQY
TRBV6-2/TRBV6-3,many,TRBJ2-7,ASSSGLAGAYEQY
TRBV5-1,many,TRBJ2-5,ASSPGTFAETQY
TRBV28,few,TRBJ1-2,ASSFWDRVQGYT
TRBV3-1,-,TRBJ2-7,ASRVGYEQY
TRBV6-5,many,TRBJ1-1,ASKVGNTEAF
TRBV4-1,many,TRBJ2-5,ASSQSQRREQETQY
TRBV5-1,once,TRBJ2-7,ASSPHWRGPTRHYEQY
TRBV4-1,-,TRBJ2-7,ASSQSRRAGEQY
TRBV12-5,-,TRBJ2-5,ASGLGTSGRASQETQY
TRBV20-1,-,TRBJ2-7,SAYHPGQGKEQY
TRBV12-3/TRBV12-4,few,TRBJ2-2,AGRDYRTGELF
TRBV12-3/TRBV12-4,many,TRBJ1-2,ASSLGSYGYT
TRBV6-1,few,TRBJ1-4,ASKWEKLF
TRBV2,many,TRBJ1-5,ASKDRDQPQH
TRBV12-3/TRBV12-4,-,TRBJ1-5,ASSAGQTFNQPQH
TRBV7-2,many,TRBJ2-7,ASSLVASGGLYEQY
TRBV2,many,TRBJ1-1,ASNRDVFMNTEAF
TRBV5-6,few,TRBJ2-7,ASSLGLAEPYEQY
TRBV25-1,few,TRBJ1-6,ASGGGASYNSPLH
TRBV7-8,-,TRBJ1-4,ASSLGRGRGEKLF
TRBV15,few,TRBJ1-1,ATSRVQGTAF
TRBV12-3/TRBV12-4,many,TRBJ2-7,ASTPEYRANEQY
TRBV12-3/TRBV12-4,-,TRBJ1-6,ASSLATGTGLNSPLH
TRBV11-2,few,TRBJ2-7,ASSLVGTGVGQY
TRBV15,-,TRBJ2-3,ATSSELWADTQY